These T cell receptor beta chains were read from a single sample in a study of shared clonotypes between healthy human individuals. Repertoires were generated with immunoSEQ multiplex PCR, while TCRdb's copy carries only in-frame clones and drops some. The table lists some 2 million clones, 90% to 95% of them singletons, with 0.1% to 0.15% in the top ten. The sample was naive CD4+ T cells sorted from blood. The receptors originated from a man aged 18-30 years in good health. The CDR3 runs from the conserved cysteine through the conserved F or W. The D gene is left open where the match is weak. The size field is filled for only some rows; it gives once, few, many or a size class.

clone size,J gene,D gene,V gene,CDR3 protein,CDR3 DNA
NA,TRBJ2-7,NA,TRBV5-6,CASSFGRRNEQYF,TGTGCCAGCAGCTTCGGACGGAGGAACGAGCAGTACTTC
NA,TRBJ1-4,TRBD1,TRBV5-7,CASSSDRGGKKNEKLFF,TGTGCCAGCAGCTCCGACAGGGGGGGTAAGAAAAATGAAAAACTGTTTTTT
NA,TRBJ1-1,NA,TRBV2,CASSYGEGTEAFF,TGTGCCAGTTCCTATGGGGAAGGGACTGAAGCTTTCTTT
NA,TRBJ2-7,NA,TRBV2,CASATGERTPQYF,TGTGCCAGCGCTACGGGAGAGCGGACCCCTCAGTACTTC
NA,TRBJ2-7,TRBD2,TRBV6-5,CASSYTKLAAAYEQYF,TGTGCCAGCAGTTACACCAAACTAGCGGCGGCCTACGAGCAGTACTTC
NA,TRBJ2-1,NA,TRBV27,CASSKVGGEQFF,TGTGCCAGCAGCAAGGTTGGGGGTGAGCAGTTCTTC
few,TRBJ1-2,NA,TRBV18,CASSPEGANYGYTF,TGTGCCAGCTCACCAGAGGGAGCTAACTATGGCTACACCTTC
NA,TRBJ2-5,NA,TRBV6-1,CASSDVRGQSFKTQYF,TGTGCCAGCAGTGATGTAAGGGGACAATCTTTCAAGACCCAGTACTTC
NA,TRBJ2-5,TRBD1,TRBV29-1,CSVIRDRGTETQYF,TGCAGCGTTATCCGGGACAGGGGGACGGAGACCCAGTACTTC
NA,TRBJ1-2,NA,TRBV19,CASNTITGTRNGYTF,TGTGCCAGTAATACAATTACCGGGACAAGAAATGGCTACACCTTC
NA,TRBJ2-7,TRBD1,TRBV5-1,CASSSRQGRSYEQYF,TGCGCCAGCAGCTCTCGACAGGGGAGGTCCTACGAGCAGTACTTC
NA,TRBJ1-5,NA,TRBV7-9,CASSLAQGGESNQPQHF,TGTGCCAGCAGCTTAGCGCAGGGAGGAGAAAGCAATCAGCCCCAGCATTTT
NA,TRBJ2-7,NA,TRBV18,CASSPFRRDAHEQYF,TGTGCCAGCTCACCATTCCGCAGGGACGCCCACGAGCAGTACTTC
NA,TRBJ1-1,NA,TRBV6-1,CASPPHEAFF,TGTGCCAGCCCCCCCCATGAAGCTTTCTTT
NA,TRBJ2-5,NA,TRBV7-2,CASSFNGQQETQYF,TGTGCCAGCAGCTTTAACGGACAGCAAGAGACCCAGTACTTC
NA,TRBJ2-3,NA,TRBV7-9,CASSPRGLRTDTQYF,TGTGCCAGCAGCCCCAGGGGCCTTAGAACAGATACGCAGTATTTT
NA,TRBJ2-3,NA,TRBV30,CAWSVRTADTQYF,TGTGCCTGGAGTGTACGGACTGCAGATACGCAGTATTTT
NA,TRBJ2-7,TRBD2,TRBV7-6,CASGGTSVVRDEQYF,TGTGCCAGCGGCGGGACTAGCGTTGTCAGGGACGAGCAGTACTTC
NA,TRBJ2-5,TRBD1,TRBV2,CASRVTGVQETQYF,TGTGCCAGCAGGGTAACAGGGGTCCAAGAGACCCAGTACTTC
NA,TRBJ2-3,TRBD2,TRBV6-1,CASRAGTSEADTQYF,TGTGCCAGCAGAGCCGGGACTAGCGAGGCGGATACGCAGTATTTT